The T cell receptor (beta chain) under discussion was sequenced for a study of T cell changes during pregnancy in multiple sclerosis. Assay used: immunoSEQ multiplex PCR; TCRdb lists only in-frame clones, some missing. The data show about 100,000 clones, with 90% to 95% seen just once and about 3% held by the top ten. This clonotype originated in a female donor with multiple sclerosis, enrolled in a pregnancy study. The sample in question was peripheral blood, obtained after pregnancy.

DNA for the CDR3: TGTGCCAGCAGTTTACCGCAGGGTTCCAGCAATCAGCCCCAGCATTTT. Its translation: CASSLPQGSSNQPQHF. The chain joins TRBV28 to TRBJ1-5; TRBD1 is a possible D gene (5 bases). The ends were cut back, 2 bases at V and 1 base at J, with 12 bases in the middle. Germline V gene lookup returns CDR1 MDHEN and CDR2 SYDVKM. The length of the CDR3 is 16 residues.